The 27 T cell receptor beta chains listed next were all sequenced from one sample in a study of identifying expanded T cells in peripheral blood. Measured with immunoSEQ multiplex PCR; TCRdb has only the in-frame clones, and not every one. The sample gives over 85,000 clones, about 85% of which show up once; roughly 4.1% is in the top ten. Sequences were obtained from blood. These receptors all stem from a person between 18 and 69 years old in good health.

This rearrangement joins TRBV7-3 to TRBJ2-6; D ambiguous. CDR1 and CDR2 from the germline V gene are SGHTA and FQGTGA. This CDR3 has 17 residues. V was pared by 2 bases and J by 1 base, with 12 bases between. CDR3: CASSLAPVGSGANVLTF. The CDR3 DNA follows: TGTGCCAGCAGCTTAGCCCCTGTCGGTTCTGGGGCCAACGTCCTGACTTTC.

The CDR3 region is CASSLGQGGETQYF. In DNA form, the CDR3 reads TGTGCCAGCAGTCTGGGACAGGGAGGGGAGACCCAGTACTTC. This chain joins TRBV27 and TRBJ2-5, with 9 bases that match TRBD1. Germline assignment: CDR1 MNHEY and CDR2 SMNVEV (reference sequence). V lost 5 bases to trimming and J lost 5 bases; unmatched junction nucleotides: 6. The CDR3 extends over 14 amino acids.

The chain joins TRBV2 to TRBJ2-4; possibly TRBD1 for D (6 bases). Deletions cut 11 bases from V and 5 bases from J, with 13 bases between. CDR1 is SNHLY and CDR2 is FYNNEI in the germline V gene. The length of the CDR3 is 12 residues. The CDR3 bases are TGTGCCTGCACCGGGACACAAAACATTCAGTACTTC. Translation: CACTGTQNIQYF.

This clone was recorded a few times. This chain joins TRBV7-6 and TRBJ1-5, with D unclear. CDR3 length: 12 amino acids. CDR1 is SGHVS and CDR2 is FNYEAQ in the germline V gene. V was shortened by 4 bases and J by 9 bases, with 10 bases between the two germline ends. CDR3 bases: TGTGCCAGCAGCTCCGCTTATGGGCCCCAGCATTTT. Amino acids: CASSSAYGPQHF. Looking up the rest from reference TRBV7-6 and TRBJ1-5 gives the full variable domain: GAGVSQSPRYKVTKRGQDVALRCDPISGHVSLYWYRQALGQGPEFLTYFNYEAQQDKSGLPNDRFSAERPEGSISTLTIQRTEQRDSAMYRCASSSAYGPQHFGDGTRLSIL.

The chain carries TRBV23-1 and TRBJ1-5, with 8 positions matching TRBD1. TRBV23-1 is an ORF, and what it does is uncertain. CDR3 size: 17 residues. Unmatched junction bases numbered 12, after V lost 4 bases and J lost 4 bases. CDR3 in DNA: TGCGCCAGCAGTCCGGGACAGGCTCAAGGCGCTAATCAGCCCCAGCATTTT. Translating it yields CASSPGQAQGANQPQHF.

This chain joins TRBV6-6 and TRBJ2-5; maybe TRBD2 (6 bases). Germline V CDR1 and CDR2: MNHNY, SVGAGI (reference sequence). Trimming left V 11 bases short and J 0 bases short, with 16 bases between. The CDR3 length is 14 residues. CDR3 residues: CAVRGTAYQETQYF. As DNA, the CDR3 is TGTGCCGTGCGAGGGACTGCCTACCAAGAGACCCAGTACTTC.

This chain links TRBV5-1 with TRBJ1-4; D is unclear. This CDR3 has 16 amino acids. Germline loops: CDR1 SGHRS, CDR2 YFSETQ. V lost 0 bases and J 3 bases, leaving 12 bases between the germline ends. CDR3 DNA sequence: TGCGCCAGCAGCTTGGGCATTCCAGGACCTAATGAAAAACTGTTTTTT. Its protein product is CASSLGIPGPNEKLFF.

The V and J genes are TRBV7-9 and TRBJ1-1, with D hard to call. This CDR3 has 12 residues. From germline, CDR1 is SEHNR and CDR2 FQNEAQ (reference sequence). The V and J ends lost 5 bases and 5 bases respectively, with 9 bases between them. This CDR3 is CASSPAITEAFF. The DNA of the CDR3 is TGTGCCAGCAGCCCAGCCATTACTGAAGCTTTCTTT.

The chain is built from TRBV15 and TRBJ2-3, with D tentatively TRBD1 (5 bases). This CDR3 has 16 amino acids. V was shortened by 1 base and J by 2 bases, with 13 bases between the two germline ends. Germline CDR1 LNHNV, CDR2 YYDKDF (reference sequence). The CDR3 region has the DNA TGTGCCACCAGCAGAGTTGACAGTAAACACACAGATACGCAGTATTTT. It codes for CATSRVDSKHTDTQYF.

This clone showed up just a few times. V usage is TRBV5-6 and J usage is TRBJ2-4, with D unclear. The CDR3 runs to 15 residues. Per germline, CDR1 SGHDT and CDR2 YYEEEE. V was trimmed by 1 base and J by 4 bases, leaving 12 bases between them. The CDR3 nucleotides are TGTGCCAGCAGCTTGATCTCGTCCGAGAAAAACATTCAGTACTTC. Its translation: CASSLISSEKNIQYF.

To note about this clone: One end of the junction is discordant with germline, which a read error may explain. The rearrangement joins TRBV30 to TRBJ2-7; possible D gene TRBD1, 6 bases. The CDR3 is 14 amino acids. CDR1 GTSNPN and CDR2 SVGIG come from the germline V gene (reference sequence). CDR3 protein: CAWSWGHTSFEQYF. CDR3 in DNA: TGTGCCTGGAGTTGGGGACATACTTCCTTCGAGCAGTACTTC.

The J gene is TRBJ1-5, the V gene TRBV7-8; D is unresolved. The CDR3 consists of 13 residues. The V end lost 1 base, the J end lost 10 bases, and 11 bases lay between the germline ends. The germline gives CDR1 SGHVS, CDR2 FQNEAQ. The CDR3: CASSLEQALPQHF. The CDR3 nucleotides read TGTGCCAGCAGCTTAGAGCAGGCTCTACCCCAGCATTTT.

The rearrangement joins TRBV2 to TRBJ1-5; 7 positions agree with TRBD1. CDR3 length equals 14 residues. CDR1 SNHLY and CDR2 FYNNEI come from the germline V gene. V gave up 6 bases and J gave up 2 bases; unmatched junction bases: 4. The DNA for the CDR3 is TGTGCCAGCAGCCGTACAGGGGGCAATCAGCCCCAGCATTTT. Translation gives CASSRTGGNQPQHF.

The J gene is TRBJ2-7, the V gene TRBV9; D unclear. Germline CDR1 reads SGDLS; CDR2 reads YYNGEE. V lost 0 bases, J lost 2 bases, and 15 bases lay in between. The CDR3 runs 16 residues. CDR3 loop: CASSVGHPLRPYEQYF. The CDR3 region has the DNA TGTGCCAGCAGCGTAGGACATCCCCTTCGGCCCTACGAGCAGTACTTC.

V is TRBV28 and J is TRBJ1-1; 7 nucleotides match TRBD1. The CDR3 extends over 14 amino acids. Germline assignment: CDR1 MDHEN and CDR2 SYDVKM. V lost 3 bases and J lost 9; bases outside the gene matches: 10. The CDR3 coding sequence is TGTGCCAGCAGTTTTCCCGGACAGGACGATAAAGCTTTCTTT. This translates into CASSFPGQDDKAFF.

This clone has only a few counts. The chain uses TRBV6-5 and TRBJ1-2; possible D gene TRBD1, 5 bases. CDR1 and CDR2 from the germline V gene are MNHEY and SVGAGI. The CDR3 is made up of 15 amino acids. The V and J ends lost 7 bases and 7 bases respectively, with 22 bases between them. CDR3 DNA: TGTGCCAGCACCGCCGGGCGATCGGGGAGGGGTGGCTACACCTTC. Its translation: CASTAGRSGRGGYTF.

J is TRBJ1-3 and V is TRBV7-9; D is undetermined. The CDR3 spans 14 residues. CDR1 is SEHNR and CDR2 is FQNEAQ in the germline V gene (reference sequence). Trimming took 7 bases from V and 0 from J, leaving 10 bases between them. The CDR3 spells CASTRLASGNTIYF. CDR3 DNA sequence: TGTGCCAGCACTCGTTTGGCCTCTGGAAACACCATATATTTT. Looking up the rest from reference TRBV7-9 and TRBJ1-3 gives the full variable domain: DTGVSQNPRHKITKRGQNVTFRCDPISEHNRLYWYRQTLGQGPEFLTYFQNEAQLEKSRLLSDRFSAERPKGSFSTLEIQRTEQGDSAMYLCASTRLASGNTIYFGEGSWLTVV.

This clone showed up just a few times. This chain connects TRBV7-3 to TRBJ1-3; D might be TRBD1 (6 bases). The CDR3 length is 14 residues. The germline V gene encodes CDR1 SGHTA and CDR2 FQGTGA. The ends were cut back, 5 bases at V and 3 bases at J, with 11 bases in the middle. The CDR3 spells CASSPRQVGNTIYF. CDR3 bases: TGTGCCAGCAGCCCCAGACAGGTTGGAAACACCATATATTTT.

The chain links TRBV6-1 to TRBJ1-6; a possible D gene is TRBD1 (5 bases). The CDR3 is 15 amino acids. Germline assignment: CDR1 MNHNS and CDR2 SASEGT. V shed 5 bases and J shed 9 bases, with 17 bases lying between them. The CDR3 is CASSLPQGPASPLHF. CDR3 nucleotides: TGTGCCAGCAGTCTCCCCCAGGGACCGGCTTCACCCCTCCACTTT.

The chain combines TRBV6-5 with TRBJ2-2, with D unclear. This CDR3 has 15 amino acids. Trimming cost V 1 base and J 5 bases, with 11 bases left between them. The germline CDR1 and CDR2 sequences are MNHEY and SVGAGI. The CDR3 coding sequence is TGTGCCAGCAGTTACTGGTCTTCGGCGACCGGGGAGCTGTTTTTT. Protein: CASSYWSSATGELFF.

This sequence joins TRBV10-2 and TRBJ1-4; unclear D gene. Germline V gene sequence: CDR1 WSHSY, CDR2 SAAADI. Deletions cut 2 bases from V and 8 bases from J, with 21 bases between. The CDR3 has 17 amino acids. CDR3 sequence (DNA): TGCGCCAGCAGTGAGGTTCTTTCGTCCTCTCGAGGAGAAAAACTGTTTTTT. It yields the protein CASSEVLSSSRGEKLFF.

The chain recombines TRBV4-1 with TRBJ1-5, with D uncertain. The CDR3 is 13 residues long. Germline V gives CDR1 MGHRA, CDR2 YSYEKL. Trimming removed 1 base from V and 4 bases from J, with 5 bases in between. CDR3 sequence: CASSQAPNQPQHF. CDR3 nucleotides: TGCGCCAGCAGCCAAGCTCCGAATCAGCCCCAGCATTTT.

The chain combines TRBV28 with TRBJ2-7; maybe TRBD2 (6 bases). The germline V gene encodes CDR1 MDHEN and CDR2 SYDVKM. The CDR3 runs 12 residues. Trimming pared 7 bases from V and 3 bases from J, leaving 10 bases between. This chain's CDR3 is CASTRTIYEQYF. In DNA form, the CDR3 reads TGTGCCAGCACTAGGACTATCTACGAGCAGTACTTC.

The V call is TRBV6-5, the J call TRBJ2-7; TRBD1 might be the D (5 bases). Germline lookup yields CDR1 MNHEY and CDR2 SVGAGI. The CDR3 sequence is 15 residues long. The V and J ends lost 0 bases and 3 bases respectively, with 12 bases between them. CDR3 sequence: CASSYSERGSYEQYF. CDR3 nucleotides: TGTGCCAGCAGTTACTCCGAAAGGGGTAGCTACGAGCAGTACTTC.

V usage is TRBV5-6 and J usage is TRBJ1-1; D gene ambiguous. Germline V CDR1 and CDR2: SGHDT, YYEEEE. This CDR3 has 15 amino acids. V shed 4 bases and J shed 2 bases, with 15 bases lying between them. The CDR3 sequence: CASSDRPGPNTEAFF. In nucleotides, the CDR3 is TGTGCCAGCAGCGACCGCCCGGGCCCTAACACTGAAGCTTTCTTT.

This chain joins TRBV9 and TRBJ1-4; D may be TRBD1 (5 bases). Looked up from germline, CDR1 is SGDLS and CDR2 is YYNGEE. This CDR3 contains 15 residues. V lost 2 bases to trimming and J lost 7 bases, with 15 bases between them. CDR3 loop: CASSVDGTRGEKLFF. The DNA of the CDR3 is TGTGCCAGCAGCGTGGATGGGACGCGGGGTGAAAAACTGTTTTTT.

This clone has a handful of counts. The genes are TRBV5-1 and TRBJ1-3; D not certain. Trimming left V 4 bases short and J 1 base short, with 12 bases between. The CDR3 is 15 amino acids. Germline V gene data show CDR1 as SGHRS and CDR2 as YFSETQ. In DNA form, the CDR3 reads TGCGCCAGCAGCCTATCGAGCCCATCTGGAAACACCATATATTTT. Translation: CASSLSSPSGNTIYF.